Reported below is one T cell receptor beta chain. Per the original data handling: Estimates of nucleated cell counts were drawn from the amplification of reference gene primers. Repertoires were generated with immunoSEQ multiplex PCR, while TCRdb's copy carries only in-frame clones and drops some. V, J and clone size are those of that table, while D and trimming were read from the DNA. The sample contains about 210,000 clones, about 86% of which appear only once. The sample comes from a study of blood T cell repertoires in COVID-19. Participant-given clinical history determined each cohort assignment. The sample was PBMCs or T cells enriched from blood (not recorded which). This sequence originates from a woman aged 40 to 55 in a cohort exposed to, infected with or recovered from COVID-19 (not recorded which).

CDR3 residues: CTGDGYTF. Written as DNA, the CDR3 is TGCACAGGAGATGGCTACACCTTC. This chain links TRBV1 with TRBJ1-2. TRBV1 is described as a pseudogene. The CDR3 is 8 residues long.